Here is one T cell receptor (beta chain) with its context. It lacks a known antigen. Within one base of it there is no much larger clone, and no base qualities were kept. This entry is derived from a study of cytotoxic CD8 clonotypes in ibrutinib-treated CLL (dated by TCRdb to the early 2020s). Background for the entire study: In this cohort, 15 patients were treatment-naive and some 10 were relapsed/refractory, while under 18 had unmutated IGHV. Responses were partial in some 24 patients and complete in 2; after median about 63 months follow-up, about 14 stayed in remission and about twelve progressed. Response samples were obtained after a median of 12 months of treatment, with a range of about 6 to 36 months. Samples averaged 255,043 productive templates and roughly 86,000 productive rearrangements. Of the 86 people in the trial, approximately 24 had longitudinal samples available. Cryopreserved peripheral blood mononuclear cells were obtained prior to treatment, at the time of response, and at either disease progression or sustained remission. All remission and progressive disease samples were collected while patients were still receiving ibrutinib.

CDR1 SEHNR and CDR2 FQNEAQ are derived from the germline V gene (reference sequence). Germline trimming: 3 bases from V, 1 base from J; junction bases outside gene matches: 2. Including cysteine and phenylalanine, the CDR3 has 14 amino acids. Just CDR3 DNA is preserved here, 42 bases in frame from base 1. Each clonotype received, on average, around 10x coverage in deep resolution sequencing performed on a MiSeq, where the target depth lay between 1 in 1 million and 1 in 200,000 T cells. The immunoSEQ hsTCRB Kit was used to generate the TCR beta libraries. The authors processed their data as follows. ImmunoSEQ Data Assistant and ImmunoSEQ Analyzer were used for data analysis, and V, D and J genes were assigned according to IMGT definitions. Clonality was computed as one minus normalized Shannon entropy of productive rearrangement frequencies, ranging from 0 to 1. Only overrepresented clonotypes making up at least 0.05% of the repertoire of each patient were included in the public clonotype analysis. Approximately 14 age-matched healthy donor repertoires from immuneACCESS were used as controls for clonality. In its TCRdb copy, this immuneACCESS table keeps in-frame sequences only and misses some clones. Where compared with another copy, unresolved V genes explain less than half of these, and the others have no known cause. D and trimming come from the DNA, and the V and J calls and clone size come from that table. The sample records 200,000 to 250,000 clones, more than 75% of which are singletons. The top ten clonotypes cover roughly 11% of the sample.

Study-wide conclusions, independent of this receptor: Baseline clonality exceeded that of age-matched healthy donors and correlated strongly with circulating CD8+ T-cell counts. Sustained-remission and progressing patients did not have matched sampling times, and lymph node repertoires were not examined. At ibrutinib response clonality went up, during sustained remission it held steady, and at progression it dropped back toward baseline. Public clonotypes were rare and either shrank or stayed stable during treatment, and the rise in clonality at ibrutinib response reflected expansion of private clonotypes.

Taken with the paper, the label for time point translates to: 12 months on ibrutinib. Roughly 1.8 micrograms of genomic DNA were extracted from cryopreserved PBMCs for TCR beta library preparation. Longitudinal blood samples from CLL patients on ibrutinib monotherapy were analyzed using high-throughput TCR beta sequencing. The patients took part in an open-label, single-center phase 2 trial of ibrutinib monotherapy. The sample consisted of PBMCs, taken after 12 months of ibrutinib treatment. The chain uses TRBV7-9 and TRBJ2-5; 7 middle bases align to TRBD1. The sequence came from a human donor with chronic lymphocytic leukemia. The CDR3 amino acid sequence is: CASSFGQVQETQYF. In nucleotide form, the sequence is TGTGCCAGCAGCTTCGGACAGGTCCAAGAGACCCAGTACTTC.